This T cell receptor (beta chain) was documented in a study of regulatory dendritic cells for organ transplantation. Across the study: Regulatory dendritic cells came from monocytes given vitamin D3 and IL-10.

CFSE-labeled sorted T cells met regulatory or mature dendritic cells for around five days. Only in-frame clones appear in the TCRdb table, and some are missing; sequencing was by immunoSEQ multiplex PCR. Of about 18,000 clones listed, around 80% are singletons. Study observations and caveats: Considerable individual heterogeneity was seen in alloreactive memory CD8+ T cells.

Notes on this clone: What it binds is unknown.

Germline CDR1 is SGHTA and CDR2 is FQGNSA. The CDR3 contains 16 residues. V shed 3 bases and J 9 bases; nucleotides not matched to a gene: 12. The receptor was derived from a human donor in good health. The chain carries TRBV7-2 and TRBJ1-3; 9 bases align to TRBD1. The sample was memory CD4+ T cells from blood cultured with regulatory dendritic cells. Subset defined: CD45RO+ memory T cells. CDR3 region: CASSLDRTGAFGTIYF. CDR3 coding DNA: TGTGCCAGCAGCTTGGACAGGACAGGGGCATTTGGCACCATATATTTT.